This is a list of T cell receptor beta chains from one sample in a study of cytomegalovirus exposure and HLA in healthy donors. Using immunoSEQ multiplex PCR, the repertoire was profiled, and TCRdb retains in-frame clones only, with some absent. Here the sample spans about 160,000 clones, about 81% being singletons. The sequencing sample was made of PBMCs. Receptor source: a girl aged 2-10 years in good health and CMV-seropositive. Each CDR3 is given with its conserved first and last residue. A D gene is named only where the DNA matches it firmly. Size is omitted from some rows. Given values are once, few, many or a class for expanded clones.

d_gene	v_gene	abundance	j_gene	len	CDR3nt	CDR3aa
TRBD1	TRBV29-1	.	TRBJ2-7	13	TGCAGCGTGAGCCCGGGACAGTCGAGCGAGCAGTACTTC	CSVSPGQSSEQYF
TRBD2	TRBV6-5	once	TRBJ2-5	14	TGTGCCAGCAGTTATCAGGGCGGGAGGGAGACCCAGTACTTC	CASSYQGGRETQYF
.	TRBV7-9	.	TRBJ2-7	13	TGTGCCAGCAGCTTCCCGGGGATAAACGAGCAGTACTTC	CASSFPGINEQYF
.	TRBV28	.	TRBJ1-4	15	TGTGCCAGCAGTTTACTGAAGGCGGCGGGAGAAAAACTGTTTTTT	CASSLLKAAGEKLFF
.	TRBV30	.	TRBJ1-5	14	TGTGCCTGGACTGAAGGAGCCAGCAATCAGCCCCAGCATTTT	CAWTEGASNQPQHF
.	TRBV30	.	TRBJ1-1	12	TGTGCCTGGAGGTTTGGGGGAGGTTATGCTTTCTTT	CAWRFGGGYAFF
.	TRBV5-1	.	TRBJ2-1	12	TGCGCCAGCAGGAAGGACTATGGTGAGCAGTTCTTC	CASRKDYGEQFF
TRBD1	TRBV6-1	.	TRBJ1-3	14	TGTGCCAGCAGTGAACAGGGGGCTGGAAACACCATATATTTT	CASSEQGAGNTIYF
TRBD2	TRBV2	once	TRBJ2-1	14	TGTGCCAGCAGTGATAGGACTAGCCTAGATGAGCAGTTCTTC	CASSDRTSLDEQFF
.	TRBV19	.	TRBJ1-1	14	TGTGCCAGTAGTAACATACCGGGGGTCACTGAAGCTTTCTTT	CASSNIPGVTEAFF
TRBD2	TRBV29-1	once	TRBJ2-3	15	TGCAGCGTTGAGACCGGGACTAGCGGTCAGGGTACGCAGTATTTT	CSVETGTSGQGTQYF
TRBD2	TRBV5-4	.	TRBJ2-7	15	TGTGCCAGCAGCCTCTTGGCGGGAGATGGAAACGAGCAGTACTTC	CASSLLAGDGNEQYF
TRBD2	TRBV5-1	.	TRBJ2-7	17	TGCGCCAGCAGCTCAACCTTGTTGGGACTAGTGCCCTACGAGCAGTACTTC	CASSSTLLGLVPYEQYF
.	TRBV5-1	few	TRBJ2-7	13	TGCGCCAGCAGCCTGAAAAACAGTTACGAGCAGTACTTC	CASSLKNSYEQYF
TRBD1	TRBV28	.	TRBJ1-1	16	TGTGCCAGCAGCCGAAGGACAGGGAAAAGGCGCACTGAAGCTTTCTTT	CASSRRTGKRRTEAFF
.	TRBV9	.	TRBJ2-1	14	TGTGCCAGCAGCGTAGATCTACTCTACAATGAGCAGTTCTTC	CASSVDLLYNEQFF
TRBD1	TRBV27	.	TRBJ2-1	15	TGTGCCAGCAGTCGCCGAGGACAGGGGTTCAATGAGCAGTTCTTC	CASSRRGQGFNEQFF
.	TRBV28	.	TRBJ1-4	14	TGTGCCAGCAGGGCGGAGACAACTAATGAAAAACTGTTTTTT	CASRAETTNEKLFF
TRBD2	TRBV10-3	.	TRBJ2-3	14	TGTGCCACGAGGACTAGCGGAAGCACAGATACGCAGTATTTT	CATRTSGSTDTQYF
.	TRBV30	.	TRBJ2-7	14	TGTGCCTGGTCGATGGGGGCCCGGGGAAACGAGCAGTACTTC	CAWSMGARGNEQYF
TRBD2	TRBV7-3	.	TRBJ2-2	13	TGTGCCAGCAGCGGGGGGGATAACGGGGAGCTGTTTTTT	CASSGGDNGELFF
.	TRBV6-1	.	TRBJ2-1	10	TGTGCCAGCAGTGAGTACCAGAAGTTCTTC	CASSEYQKFF
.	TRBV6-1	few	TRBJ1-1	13	TGTGCCAGCAGAAGGGGTCTTGGCACTGAAGCTTTCTTT	CASRRGLGTEAFF
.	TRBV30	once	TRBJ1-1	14	TGTGCCTGGAGTGTACGTGGGGGCAGTGCTGAAGCTTTCTTT	CAWSVRGGSAEAFF
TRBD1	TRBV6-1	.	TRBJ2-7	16	TGTGCCAGCAGTGCCACAAGGGACAGGGGGTCCTACGAGCAGTACTTC	CASSATRDRGSYEQYF